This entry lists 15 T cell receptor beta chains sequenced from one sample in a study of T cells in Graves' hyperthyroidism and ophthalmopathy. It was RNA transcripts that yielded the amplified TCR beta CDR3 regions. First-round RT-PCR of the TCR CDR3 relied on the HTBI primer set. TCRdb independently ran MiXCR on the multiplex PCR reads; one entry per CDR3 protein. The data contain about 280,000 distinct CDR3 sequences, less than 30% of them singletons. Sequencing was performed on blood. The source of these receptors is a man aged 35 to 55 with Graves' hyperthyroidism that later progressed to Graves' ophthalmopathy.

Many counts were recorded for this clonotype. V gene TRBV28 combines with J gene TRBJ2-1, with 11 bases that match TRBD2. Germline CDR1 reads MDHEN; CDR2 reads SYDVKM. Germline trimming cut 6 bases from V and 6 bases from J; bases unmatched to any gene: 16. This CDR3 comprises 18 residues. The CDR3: CASSSGLAGGPVGNEQFF. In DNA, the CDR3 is TGTGCCAGCAGCTCAGGCCTAGCGGGAGGCCCGGTAGGCAATGAGCAGTTCTTC.

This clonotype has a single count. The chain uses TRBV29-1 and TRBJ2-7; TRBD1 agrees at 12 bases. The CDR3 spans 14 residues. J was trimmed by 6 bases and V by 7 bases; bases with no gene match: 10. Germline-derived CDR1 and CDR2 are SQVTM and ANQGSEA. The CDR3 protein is CSGLRDRGRCEQYF. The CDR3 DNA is TGCAGCGGCCTCCGGGACAGGGGGCGTTGCGAGCAGTACTTC.

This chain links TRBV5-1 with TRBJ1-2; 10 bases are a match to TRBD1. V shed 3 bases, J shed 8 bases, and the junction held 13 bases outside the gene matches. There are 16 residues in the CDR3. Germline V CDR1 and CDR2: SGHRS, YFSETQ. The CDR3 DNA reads TGCGCCAGCAGCTCGGGAGATGACAGGGGGCTTGGCGGCTACACCTTC. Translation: CASSSGDDRGLGGYTF.

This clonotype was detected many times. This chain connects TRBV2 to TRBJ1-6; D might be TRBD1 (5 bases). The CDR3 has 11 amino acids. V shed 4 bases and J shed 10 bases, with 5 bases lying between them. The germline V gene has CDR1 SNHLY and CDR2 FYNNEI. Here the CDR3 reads CASSGGSPLHF. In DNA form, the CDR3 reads TGTGCCAGCAGTGGGGGCTCACCCCTCCACTTT.

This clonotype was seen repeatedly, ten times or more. The CDR3 region is CASSQDHATSGTYEQYF. The CDR3 nucleotides read TGTGCCAGCAGCCAAGACCATGCGACTAGCGGGACCTACGAGCAGTACTTC. The V call is TRBV4-2, the J call TRBJ2-7; 11 bases map to TRBD2. Trimming took 0 bases from V and 2 from J; bases not matched to a gene: 6. The length of the CDR3 is 17 residues. Looked up from germline, CDR1 is LGHNA and CDR2 is YNFKEQ.

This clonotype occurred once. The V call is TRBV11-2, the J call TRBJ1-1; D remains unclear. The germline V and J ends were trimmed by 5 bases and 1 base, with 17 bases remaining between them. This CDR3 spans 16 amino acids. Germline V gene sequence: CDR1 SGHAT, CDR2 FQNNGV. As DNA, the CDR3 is TGTGCCAGCAGCACTGACACCGCTTTGAAGAACACTGAAGCTTTCTTT. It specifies CASSTDTALKNTEAFF.

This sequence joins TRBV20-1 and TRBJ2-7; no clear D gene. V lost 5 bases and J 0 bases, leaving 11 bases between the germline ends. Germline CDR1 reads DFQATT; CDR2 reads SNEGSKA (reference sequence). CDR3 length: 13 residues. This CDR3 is CSAGRRDSYEQYF. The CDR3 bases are TGCAGTGCTGGGCGTAGAGACTCCTACGAGCAGTACTTC.

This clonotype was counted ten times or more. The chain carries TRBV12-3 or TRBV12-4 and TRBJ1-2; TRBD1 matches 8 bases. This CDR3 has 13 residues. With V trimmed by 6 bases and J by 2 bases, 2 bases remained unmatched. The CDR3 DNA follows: TGTGCCAGCAGGCGGACAGGGAACTATGGCTACACCTTC. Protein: CASRRTGNYGYTF.

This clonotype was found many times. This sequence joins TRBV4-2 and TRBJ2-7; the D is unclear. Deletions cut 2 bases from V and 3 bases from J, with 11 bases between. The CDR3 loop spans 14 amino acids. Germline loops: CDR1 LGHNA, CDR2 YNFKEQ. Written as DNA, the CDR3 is TGTGCCAGCAGCCAAAGCTTCCCGAACTACGAGCAGTACTTC. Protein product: CASSQSFPNYEQYF.

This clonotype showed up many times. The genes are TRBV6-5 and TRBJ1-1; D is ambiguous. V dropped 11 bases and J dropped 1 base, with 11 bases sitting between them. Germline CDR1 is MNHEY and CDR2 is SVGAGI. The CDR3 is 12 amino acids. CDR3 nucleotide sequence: TGTGCCGGTCGAACAGCGAACACTGAAGCTTTCTTT. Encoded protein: CAGRTANTEAFF.

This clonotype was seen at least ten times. CDR3 in DNA: TGTGCCTGGAGACCCTTAGGGGTAGCCAAAAACATTCAGTACTTC. Translation gives CAWRPLGVAKNIQYF. V usage is TRBV30 and J usage is TRBJ2-4, with D maybe TRBD1 (5 bases). V was clipped by 3 bases and J by 0 bases, with 12 bases between them. The CDR3 consists of 15 residues. The germline gives CDR1 GTSNPN, CDR2 SVGIG (reference sequence).

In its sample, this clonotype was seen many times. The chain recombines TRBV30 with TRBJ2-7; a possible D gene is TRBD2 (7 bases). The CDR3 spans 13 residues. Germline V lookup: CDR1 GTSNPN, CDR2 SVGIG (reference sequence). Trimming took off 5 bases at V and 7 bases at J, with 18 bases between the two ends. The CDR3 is CAWERGGAFEQYF. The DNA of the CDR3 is TGTGCCTGGGAAAGAGGGGGGGCGTTTGAGCAGTACTTC.

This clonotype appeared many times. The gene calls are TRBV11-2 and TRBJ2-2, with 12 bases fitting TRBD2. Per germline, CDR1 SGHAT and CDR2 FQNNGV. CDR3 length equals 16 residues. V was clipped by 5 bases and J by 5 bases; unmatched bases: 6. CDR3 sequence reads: CASSQTGTSGTGELFF. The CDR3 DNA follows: TGTGCCAGCAGCCAGACCGGGACTAGCGGGACCGGGGAGCTGTTTTTT.

The chain's CDR3 is CASRGQQSNYGYTF. The CDR3 region has the DNA TGTGCCAGCAGGGGACAGCAGTCTAACTATGGCTACACCTTC. The rearrangement uses TRBV7-2 and TRBJ1-2; 7 nucleotides match TRBD1. The CDR3 has 14 amino acids. V shed 6 bases, J shed 0 bases, and the junction held 4 bases outside the gene matches. CDR1 is SGHTA, CDR2 FQGNSA, per germline.

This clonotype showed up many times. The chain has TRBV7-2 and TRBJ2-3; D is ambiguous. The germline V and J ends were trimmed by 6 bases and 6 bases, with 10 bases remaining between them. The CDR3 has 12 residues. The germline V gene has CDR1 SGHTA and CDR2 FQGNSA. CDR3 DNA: TGTGCCAGCAGTCGGAGCTGGGATACGCAGTATTTT. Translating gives CASSRSWDTQYF.